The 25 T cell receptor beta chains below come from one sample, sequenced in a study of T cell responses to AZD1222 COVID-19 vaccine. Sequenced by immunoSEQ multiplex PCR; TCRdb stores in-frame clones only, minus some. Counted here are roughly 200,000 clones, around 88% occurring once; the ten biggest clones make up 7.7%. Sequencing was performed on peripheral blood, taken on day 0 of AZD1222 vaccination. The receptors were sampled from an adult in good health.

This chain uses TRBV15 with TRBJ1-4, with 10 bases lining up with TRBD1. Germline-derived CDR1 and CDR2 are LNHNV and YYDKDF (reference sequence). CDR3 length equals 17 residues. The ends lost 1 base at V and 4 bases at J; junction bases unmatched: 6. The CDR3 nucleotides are TGTGCCACCAGCAGAGGGGACAGGGGAACCATTAATGAAAAACTGTTTTTT. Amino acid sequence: CATSRGDRGTINEKLFF.

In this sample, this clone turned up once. The CDR3 DNA reads as TGTGCCAGCCGACGACAGGCCGGGCCGGGGTTCGCGAACACCGGGGAGCTGTTTTTT. It is translated as CASRRQAGPGFANTGELFF. This sequence joins TRBV27 and TRBJ2-2; tentatively, D is TRBD1 (6 bases). Trimming removed 8 bases from V and 0 bases from J, with 25 bases in between. The CDR3 loop spans 19 amino acids. Germline CDR1 MNHEY, CDR2 SMNVEV (reference sequence).

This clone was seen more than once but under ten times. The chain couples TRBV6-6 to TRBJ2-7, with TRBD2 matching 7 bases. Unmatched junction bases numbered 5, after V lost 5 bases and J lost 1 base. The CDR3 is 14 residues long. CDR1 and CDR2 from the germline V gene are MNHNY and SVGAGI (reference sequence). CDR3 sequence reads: CASSTRGESYEQYF. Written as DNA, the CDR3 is TGTGCCAGCAGTACCCGGGGGGAGTCCTACGAGCAGTACTTC.

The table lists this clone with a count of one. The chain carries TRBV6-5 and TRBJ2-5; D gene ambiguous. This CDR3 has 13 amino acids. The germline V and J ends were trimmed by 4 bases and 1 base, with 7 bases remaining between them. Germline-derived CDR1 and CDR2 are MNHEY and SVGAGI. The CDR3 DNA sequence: TGTGCCAGCAGTTCAGGCGCCCAAGAGACCCAGTACTTC. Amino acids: CASSSGAQETQYF.

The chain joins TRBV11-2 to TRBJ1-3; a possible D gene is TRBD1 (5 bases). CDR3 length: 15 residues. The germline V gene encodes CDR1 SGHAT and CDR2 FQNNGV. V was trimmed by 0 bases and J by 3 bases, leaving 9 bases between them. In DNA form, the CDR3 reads TGTGCCAGCAGCTTAGATGGGACTGATGGAAACACCATATATTTT. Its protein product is CASSLDGTDGNTIYF.

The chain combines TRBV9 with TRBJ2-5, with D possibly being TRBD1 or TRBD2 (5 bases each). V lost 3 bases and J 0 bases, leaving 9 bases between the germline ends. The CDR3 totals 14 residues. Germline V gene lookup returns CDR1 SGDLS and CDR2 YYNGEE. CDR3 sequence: CASSDGANQETQYF. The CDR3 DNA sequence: TGTGCCAGCAGCGACGGGGCGAACCAAGAGACCCAGTACTTC.

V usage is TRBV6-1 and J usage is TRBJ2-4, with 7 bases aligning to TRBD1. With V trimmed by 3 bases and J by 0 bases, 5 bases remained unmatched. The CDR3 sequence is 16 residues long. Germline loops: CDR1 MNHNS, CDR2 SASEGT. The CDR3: CASSDNRGLAKNIQYF. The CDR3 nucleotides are TGTGCCAGCAGTGATAACAGGGGCCTAGCCAAAAACATTCAGTACTTC.

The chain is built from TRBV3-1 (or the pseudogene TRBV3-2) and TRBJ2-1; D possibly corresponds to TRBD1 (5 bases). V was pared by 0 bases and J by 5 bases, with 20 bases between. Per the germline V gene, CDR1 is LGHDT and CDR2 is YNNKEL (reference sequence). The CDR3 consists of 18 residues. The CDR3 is CASSQDLLRQGKNNEQFF. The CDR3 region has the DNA TGTGCCAGCAGCCAAGACCTCTTAAGGCAGGGAAAGAACAATGAGCAGTTCTTC.

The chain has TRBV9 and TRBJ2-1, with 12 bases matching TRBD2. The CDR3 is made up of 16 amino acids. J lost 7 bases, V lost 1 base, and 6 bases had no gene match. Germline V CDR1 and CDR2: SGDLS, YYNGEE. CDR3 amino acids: CASSVLAGGPWNEQFF. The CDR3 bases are TGTGCCAGCAGCGTACTAGCGGGGGGGCCGTGGAATGAGCAGTTCTTC.

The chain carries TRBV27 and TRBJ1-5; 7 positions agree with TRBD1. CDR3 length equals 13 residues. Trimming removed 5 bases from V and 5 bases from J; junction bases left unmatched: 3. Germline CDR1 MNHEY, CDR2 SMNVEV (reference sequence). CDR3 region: CASSPDRYQPQHF. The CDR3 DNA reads TGTGCCAGCAGTCCGGACAGGTATCAGCCCCAGCATTTT.

The CDR3 nucleotides are TGTGCCTGGACCCGGGACTTATACTACGAGCAGTACTTC. Protein: CAWTRDLYYEQYF. This sequence joins TRBV30 and TRBJ2-7, with D possibly TRBD2 on 6 matching bases. From germline, CDR1 is GTSNPN and CDR2 SVGIG (reference sequence). The CDR3 runs to 13 residues. V was trimmed by 4 bases and J by 3 bases, leaving 13 bases between them.

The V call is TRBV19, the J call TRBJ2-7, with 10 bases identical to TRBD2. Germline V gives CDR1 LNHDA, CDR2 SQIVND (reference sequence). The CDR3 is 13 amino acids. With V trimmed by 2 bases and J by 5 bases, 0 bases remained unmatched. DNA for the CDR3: TGTGCCAGTAGTATAACTAGCGGGAACGAGCAGTACTTC. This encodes CASSITSGNEQYF.

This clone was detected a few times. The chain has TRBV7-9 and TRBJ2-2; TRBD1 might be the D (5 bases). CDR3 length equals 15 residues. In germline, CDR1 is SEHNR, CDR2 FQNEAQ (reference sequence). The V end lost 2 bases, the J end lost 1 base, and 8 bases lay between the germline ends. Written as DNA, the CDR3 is TGTGCCAGCAGCTTACCTCAGGGGAACACCGGGGAGCTGTTTTTT. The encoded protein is CASSLPQGNTGELFF.

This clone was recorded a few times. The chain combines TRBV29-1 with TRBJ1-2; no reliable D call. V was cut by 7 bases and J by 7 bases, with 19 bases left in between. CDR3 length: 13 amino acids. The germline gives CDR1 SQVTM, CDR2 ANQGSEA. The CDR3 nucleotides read TGCAGCGCCCTGGCCGGGGATTCAACTGGCTACACCTTC. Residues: CSALAGDSTGYTF.

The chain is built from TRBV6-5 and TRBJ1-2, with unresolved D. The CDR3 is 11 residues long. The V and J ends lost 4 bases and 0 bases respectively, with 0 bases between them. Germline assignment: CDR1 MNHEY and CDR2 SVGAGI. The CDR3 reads CASSSNYGYTF. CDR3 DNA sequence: TGTGCCAGCAGTTCTAACTATGGCTACACCTTC.

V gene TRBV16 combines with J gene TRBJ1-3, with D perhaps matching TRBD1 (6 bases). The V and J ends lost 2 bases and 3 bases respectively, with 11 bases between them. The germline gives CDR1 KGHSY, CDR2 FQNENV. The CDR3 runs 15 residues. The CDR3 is CASSQRPGVGNTIYF. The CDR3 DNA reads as TGTGCCAGCAGCCAAAGACCAGGGGTTGGAAACACCATATATTTT.

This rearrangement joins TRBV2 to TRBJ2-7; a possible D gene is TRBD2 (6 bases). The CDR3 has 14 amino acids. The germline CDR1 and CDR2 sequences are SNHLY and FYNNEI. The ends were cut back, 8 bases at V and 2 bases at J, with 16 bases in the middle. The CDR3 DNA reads TGTGCCAGCGCCGGCGGGGACCCCCCCTACGAGCAGTACTTC. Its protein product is CASAGGDPPYEQYF.

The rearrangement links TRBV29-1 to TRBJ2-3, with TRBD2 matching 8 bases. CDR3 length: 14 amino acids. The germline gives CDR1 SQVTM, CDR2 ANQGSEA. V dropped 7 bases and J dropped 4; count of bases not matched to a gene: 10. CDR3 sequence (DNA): TGCAGCGCTGGGGGCGGGGGGATGGCAGATACGCAGTATTTT. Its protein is CSAGGGGMADTQYF.

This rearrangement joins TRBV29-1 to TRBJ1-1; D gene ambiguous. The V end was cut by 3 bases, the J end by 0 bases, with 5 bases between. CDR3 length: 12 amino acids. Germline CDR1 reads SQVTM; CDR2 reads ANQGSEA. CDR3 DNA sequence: TGCAGCGTTGATATAATGAACACTGAAGCTTTCTTT. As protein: CSVDIMNTEAFF.

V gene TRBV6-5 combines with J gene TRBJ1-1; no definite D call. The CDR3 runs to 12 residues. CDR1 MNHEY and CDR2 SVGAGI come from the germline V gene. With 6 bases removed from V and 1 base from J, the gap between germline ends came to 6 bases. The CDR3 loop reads CASRSENTEAFF. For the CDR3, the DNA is TGTGCCAGCAGATCAGAGAACACTGAAGCTTTCTTT.

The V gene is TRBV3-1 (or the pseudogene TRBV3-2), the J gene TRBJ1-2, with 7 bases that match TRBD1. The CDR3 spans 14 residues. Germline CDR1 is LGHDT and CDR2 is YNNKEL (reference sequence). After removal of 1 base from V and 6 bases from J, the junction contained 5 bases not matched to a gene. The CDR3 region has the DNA TGTGCCAGCAGCCAAGTTCGAGGGGGCGATGGCTACACCTTC. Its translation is CASSQVRGGDGYTF.

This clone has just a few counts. CDR3 in amino acids: CAIQGNQNTEAFF. The CDR3, as DNA: TGTGCCATCCAGGGGAATCAGAACACTGAAGCTTTCTTT. The chain recombines TRBV10-3 with TRBJ1-1; maybe TRBD1 (6 bases). The CDR3 is 13 residues long. Trimming left V 8 bases short and J 1 base short, with 11 bases between. Germline loops: CDR1 ENHRY, CDR2 SYGVKD.

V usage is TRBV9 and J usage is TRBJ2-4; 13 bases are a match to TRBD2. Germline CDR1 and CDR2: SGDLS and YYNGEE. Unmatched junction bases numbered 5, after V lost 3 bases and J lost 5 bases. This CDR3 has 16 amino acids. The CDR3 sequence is CASSGTSGGAQNIQYF. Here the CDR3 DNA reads TGTGCCAGCAGCGGAACTAGCGGGGGGGCCCAAAACATTCAGTACTTC.

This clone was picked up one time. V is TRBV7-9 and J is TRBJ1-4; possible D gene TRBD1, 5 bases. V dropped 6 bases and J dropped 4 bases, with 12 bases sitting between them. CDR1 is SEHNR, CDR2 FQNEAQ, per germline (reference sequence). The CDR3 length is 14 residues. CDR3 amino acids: CASRRDGINEKLFF. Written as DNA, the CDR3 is TGTGCCAGCAGGAGGGACGGCATTAATGAAAAACTGTTTTTT. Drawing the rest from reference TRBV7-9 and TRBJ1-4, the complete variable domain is DTGVSQNPRHKITKRGQNVTFRCDPISEHNRLYWYRQTLGQGPEFLTYFQNEAQLEKSRLLSDRFSAERPKGSFSTLEIQRTEQGDSAMYLCASRRDGINEKLFFGSGTQLSVL.

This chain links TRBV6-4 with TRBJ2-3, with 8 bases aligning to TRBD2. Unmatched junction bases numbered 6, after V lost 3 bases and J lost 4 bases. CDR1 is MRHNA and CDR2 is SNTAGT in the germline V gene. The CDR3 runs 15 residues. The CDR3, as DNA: TGTGCCAGCAGTGAGGACGGGGGGGCCTCAGATACGCAGTATTTT. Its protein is CASSEDGGASDTQYF.